This T cell receptor (beta chain) was observed in a study of T-cell memory formation after mild COVID-19. TCRdb itself ran the 5' RACE reads through MiXCR, one entry per CDR3 protein. The data hold more than 350,000 distinct CDR3 sequences, with 15% to 20% observed a single time. A note on this clonotype: Its antigen is not identified.

Study-wide results and limits: Of the contracting clones, CD4+ ones lay mainly in CM and EM, and CD8+ ones in EMRA. Clones that shrank (day 15 to 85) were balanced CD4/CD8, whereas later expanders leaned CD4+.

The sequenced sample consisted of PBMCs or a T cell subset sorted from them (not recorded which). The TCR originated in a man aged 18 to 29 who had mild COVID-19 (a few samples of this study predate the infection). Cell type and time point are not known.

As DNA, the CDR3 is TGCGCCAGCAGCTTGGAGTTCAACTATGGCTACACCTTC. Its protein is CASSLEFNYGYTF. The chain has TRBV5-1 and TRBJ1-2; the D is unclear. CDR1 SGHRS and CDR2 YFSETQ come from the germline V gene. The CDR3 is 13 residues long. V shed 0 bases and J shed 2 bases, with 5 bases lying between them.